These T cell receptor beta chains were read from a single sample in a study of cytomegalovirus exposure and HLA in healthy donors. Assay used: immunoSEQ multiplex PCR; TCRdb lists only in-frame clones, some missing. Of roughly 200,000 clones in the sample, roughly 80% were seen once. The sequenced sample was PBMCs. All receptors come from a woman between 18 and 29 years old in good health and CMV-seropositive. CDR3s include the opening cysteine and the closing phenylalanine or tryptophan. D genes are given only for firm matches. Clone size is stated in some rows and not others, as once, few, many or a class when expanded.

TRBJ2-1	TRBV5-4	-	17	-	CASSLVVGLSSYNEQFF	TGTGCCAGCAGCTTGGTGGTGGGACTGAGCTCCTACAATGAGCAGTTCTTC
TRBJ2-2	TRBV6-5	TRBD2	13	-	CASSPGGAGELFF	TGTGCCAGCAGCCCCGGGGGGGCCGGGGAGCTGTTTTTT
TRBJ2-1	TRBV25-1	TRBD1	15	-	CASRKQGGPYNEQFF	TGTGCCAGCAGAAAACAGGGGGGCCCCTACAATGAGCAGTTCTTC
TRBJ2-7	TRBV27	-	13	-	CASSYRESDEQYF	TGTGCCAGCAGTTATCGGGAAAGCGACGAGCAGTACTTC
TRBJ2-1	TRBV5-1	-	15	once	CASRPPYDRRNEQFF	TGCGCCAGCAGACCCCCCTACGACAGAAGGAATGAGCAGTTCTTC
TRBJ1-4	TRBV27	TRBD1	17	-	CASSLYGTGVTNEKLFF	TGTGCCAGCAGTTTATACGGGACAGGGGTTACTAATGAAAAACTGTTTTTT
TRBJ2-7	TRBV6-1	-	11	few	CASLTVYEQYF	TGTGCCAGTTTGACAGTATACGAGCAGTACTTC
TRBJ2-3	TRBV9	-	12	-	CASSGSPPTQYF	TGTGCCAGCAGCGGTAGCCCCCCTACGCAGTATTTT
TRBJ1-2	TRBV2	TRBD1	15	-	CASSESGQGLLGYTF	TGTGCCAGCAGTGAATCGGGACAGGGGCTGTTGGGCTACACCTTC
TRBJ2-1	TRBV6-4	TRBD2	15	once	CASSEEAGGPDEQFF	TGTGCCAGCAGTGAAGAGGCGGGGGGTCCCGATGAGCAGTTCTTC
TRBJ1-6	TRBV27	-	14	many	CASSLSPINSPLHF	TGTGCCAGCAGTTTATCCCCTATTAATTCACCCCTCCACTTT
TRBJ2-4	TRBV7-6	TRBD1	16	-	CASSEDRSLAKNIQYF	TGTGCCAGCAGCGAGGACAGGAGCCTAGCCAAAAACATTCAGTACTTC
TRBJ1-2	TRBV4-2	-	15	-	CASSATLTPNYGYTF	TGTGCCAGCAGCGCTACCTTGACACCGAACTATGGCTACACCTTC
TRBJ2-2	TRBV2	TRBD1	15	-	CASRGGQANTGELFF	TGTGCCAGCAGGGGGGGACAGGCGAACACCGGGGAGCTGTTTTTT
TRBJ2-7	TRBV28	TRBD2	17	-	CASSLFVVGGGSYEQYF	TGTGCCAGCAGTTTATTCGTCGTGGGCGGGGGCTCCTACGAGCAGTACTTC
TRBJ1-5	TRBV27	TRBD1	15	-	CASSWTGALGQPQHF	TGTGCCAGCAGTTGGACAGGGGCTTTGGGTCAGCCCCAGCATTTT
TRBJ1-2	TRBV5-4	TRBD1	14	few	CASNPRDRLYGYTF	TGTGCCAGCAACCCGAGGGACAGACTCTATGGCTACACCTTC
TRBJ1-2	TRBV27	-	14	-	CASSPVGAQYGYTF	TGTGCCAGCAGTCCAGTAGGGGCCCAGTATGGCTACACCTTC
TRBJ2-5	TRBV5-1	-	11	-	CASSRQETQYF	TGCGCCAGCAGCCGTCAAGAGACCCAGTACTTC
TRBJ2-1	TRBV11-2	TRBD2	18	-	CASSPGTSGGVLYNEQFF	TGTGCCAGCAGCCCCGGGACTAGCGGGGGGGTCCTCTACAATGAGCAGTTCTTC
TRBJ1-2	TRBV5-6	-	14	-	CASSFGSGGYGYTF	-
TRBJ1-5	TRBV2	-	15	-	CASSERDYSNQPQHF	TGTGCCAGCAGTGAGAGGGACTATAGCAATCAGCCCCAGCATTTT
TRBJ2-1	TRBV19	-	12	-	CASSYTTGEQFF	TGTGCCAGTAGCTATACTACGGGTGAGCAGTTCTTC
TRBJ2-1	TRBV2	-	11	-	CASSLLNEQFF	TGTGCCAGCAGTCTCCTGAATGAGCAGTTCTTC
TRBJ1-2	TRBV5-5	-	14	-	CASSLVAGNYGYTF	TGTGCCAGCAGCTTGGTTGCGGGTAACTATGGCTACACCTTC
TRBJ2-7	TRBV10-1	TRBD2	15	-	CASSDRGGSTGEQYF	TGCGCCAGCAGTGACCGCGGGGGATCCACGGGGGAGCAGTACTTC
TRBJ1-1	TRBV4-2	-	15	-	CASSQERSLNTEAFF	TGTGCCAGCAGCCAAGAGCGGAGCCTGAACACTGAAGCTTTCTTT
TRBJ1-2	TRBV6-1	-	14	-	CASRNSQGNYGYTF	TGTGCCAGCAGGAACTCACAGGGAAACTATGGCTACACCTTC
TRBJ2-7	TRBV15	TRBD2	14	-	CATSRDRGVVEQYF	TGTGCCACCAGCAGAGATCGGGGGGTCGTCGAGCAGTACTTC